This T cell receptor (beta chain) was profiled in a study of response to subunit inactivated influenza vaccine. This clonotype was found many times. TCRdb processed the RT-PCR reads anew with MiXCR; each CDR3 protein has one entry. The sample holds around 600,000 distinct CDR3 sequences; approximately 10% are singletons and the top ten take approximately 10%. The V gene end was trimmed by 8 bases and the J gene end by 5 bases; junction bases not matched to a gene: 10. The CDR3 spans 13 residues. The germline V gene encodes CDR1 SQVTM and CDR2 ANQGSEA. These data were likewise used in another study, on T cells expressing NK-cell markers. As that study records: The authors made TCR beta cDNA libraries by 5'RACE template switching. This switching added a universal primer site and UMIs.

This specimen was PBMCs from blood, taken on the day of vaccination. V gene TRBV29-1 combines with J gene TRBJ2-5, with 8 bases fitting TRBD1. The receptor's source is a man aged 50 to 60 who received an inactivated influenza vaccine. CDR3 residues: CSLSTGVGETQYF. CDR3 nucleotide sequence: TGCAGCCTATCGACAGGGGTCGGGGAGACCCAGTACTTC.